This T cell receptor beta chain emerged from a study of technical replicates of blood from a few donors. Assay: immunoSEQ multiplex PCR; the TCRdb copy retains only in-frame clones and omits some. Here the sample spans fewer than 85,000 clones, 80% to 95% being singletons. V was pared by 0 bases and J by 8 bases, with 7 bases between. The germline gives CDR1 GTSNPN, CDR2 SVGIG (reference sequence). This CDR3 has 11 residues. Sequencing was performed on T cells isolated from PBMCs. The chain is built from TRBV30 and TRBJ2-5; D unclear. This TCR came from a human donor in good health. CDR3 residues: CAWSVWATQYF. CDR3 DNA sequence: TGTGCCTGGAGTGTGTGGGCTACCCAGTACTTC. Supplemented by reference TRBV30 and TRBJ2-5, the full variable domain reads SQTIHQWPATLVQPVGSPLSLECTVEGTSNPNLYWYRQAAGRGLQLLFYSVGIGQISSEVPQNLSASRPQDRQFILSSKKLLLSDSGFYLCAWSVWATQYFGPGTRLLVL.